A selection of T cell receptor beta chains follows, all from one sample in a study of blood T cell repertoires in COVID-19. Measured with immunoSEQ multiplex PCR; TCRdb has only the in-frame clones, and not every one. Of about 370,000 clones listed, more than 80% are singletons. The sequenced sample consisted of peripheral blood. Receptors were obtained from a woman between 25 and 40 years old with COVID-19, enrolled during active disease. Each CDR3 is given with its conserved first and last residue. Fields, in order: J gene, D gene, V gene, clone size, CDR3 protein, CDR3 DNA. A D gene is named only where the DNA matches it firmly. Expanded clones are given a class, and other clones once, few, many or no size at all.

TRBJ1-3	-	TRBV4-3	-	CASSQDPLVGNTIYF	TGCGCCAGCAGCCAAGATCCGTTAGTCGGAAACACCATATATTTT
TRBJ1-2	TRBD1	TRBV2	-	CASSWAGGIYGYTF	TGTGCCAGCAGTTGGGCAGGGGGTATCTATGGCTACACCTTC
TRBJ2-1	-	TRBV27	-	CASSMGAGYNEQFF	TGTGCCAGCAGTATGGGGGCGGGTTACAATGAGCAGTTCTTC
TRBJ2-1	TRBD1	TRBV5-1	-	CASSLVGDSHNEQFF	TGCGCCAGCAGCTTGGTAGGGGACAGTCACAATGAGCAGTTCTTC
TRBJ1-2	TRBD1	TRBV7-9	-	CASSSDGTGRGYTF	TGTGCCAGCAGTTCCGATGGGACAGGGAGAGGCTACACCTTC
TRBJ2-2	TRBD2	TRBV9	-	CASSARFLGLAGNTGELFF	TGTGCCAGCAGCGCGCGGTTCTTGGGACTAGCGGGAAACACCGGGGAGCTGTTTTTT
TRBJ2-1	TRBD2	TRBV5-1	few	CASSLAGLAGADYNEQFF	TGCGCCAGCAGCTTGGCCGGACTAGCGGGGGCGGACTACAATGAGCAGTTCTTC
TRBJ1-4	TRBD1	TRBV15	few	CATSRGGQGKLFF	TGTGCCACCAGCAGAGGGGGACAGGGGAAACTGTTTTTT
TRBJ1-1	-	TRBV21-1	-	CAARGQLNTEAFF	TGTGCCGCTCGAGGACAGTTGAACACTGAAGCTTTCTTT
TRBJ2-1	-	TRBV5-1	-	CASSLAGNEQFF	TGCGCCAGCAGCTTGGCCGGGAATGAGCAGTTCTTC
TRBJ2-2	-	TRBV2	-	CASSGEGLFTGELFF	TGTGCCAGCAGTGGTGAGGGACTTTTCACCGGGGAGCTGTTTTTT
TRBJ2-5	-	TRBV3-1/TRBV3-2	-	CASNVAGEETQYF	TGTGCCAGCAATGTGGCAGGGGAAGAGACCCAGTACTTC
TRBJ1-1	TRBD1	TRBV10-1	once	CASSGDRERNTEAFF	TGCGCCAGCAGTGGGGACAGGGAGCGTAACACTGAAGCTTTCTTT
TRBJ2-7	TRBD2	TRBV6-5	-	CASSSTGLAGSYEQYF	TGTGCCAGCAGTTCCACCGGACTAGCGGGTAGCTACGAGCAGTACTTC